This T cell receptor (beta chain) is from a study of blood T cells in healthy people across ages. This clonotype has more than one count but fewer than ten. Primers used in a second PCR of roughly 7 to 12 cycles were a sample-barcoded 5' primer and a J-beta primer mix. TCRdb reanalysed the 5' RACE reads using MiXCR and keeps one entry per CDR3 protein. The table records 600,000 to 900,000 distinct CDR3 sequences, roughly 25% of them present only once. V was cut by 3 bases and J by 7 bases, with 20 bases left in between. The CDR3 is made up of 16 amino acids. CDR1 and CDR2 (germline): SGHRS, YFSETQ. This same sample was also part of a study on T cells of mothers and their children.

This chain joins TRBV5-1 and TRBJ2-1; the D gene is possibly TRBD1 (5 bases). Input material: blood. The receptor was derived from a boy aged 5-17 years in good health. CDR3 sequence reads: CASSWGSALPGNEQFF. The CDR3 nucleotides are TGCGCCAGCAGCTGGGGAAGCGCACTTCCAGGGAATGAGCAGTTCTTC.